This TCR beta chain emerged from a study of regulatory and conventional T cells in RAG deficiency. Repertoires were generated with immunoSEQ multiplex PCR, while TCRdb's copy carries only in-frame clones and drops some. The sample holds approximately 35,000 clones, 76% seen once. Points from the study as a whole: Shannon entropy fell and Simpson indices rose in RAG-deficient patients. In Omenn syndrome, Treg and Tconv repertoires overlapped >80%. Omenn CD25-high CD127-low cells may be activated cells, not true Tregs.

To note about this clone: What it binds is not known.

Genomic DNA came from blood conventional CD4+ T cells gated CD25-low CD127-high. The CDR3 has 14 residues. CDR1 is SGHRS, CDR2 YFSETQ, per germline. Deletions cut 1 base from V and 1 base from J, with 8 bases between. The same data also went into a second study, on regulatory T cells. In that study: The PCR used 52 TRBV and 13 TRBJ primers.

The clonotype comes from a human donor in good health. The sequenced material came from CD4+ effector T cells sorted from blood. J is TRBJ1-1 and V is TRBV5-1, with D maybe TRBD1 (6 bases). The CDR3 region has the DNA TGCGCCAGCAGCTTGTCAGGGGCGAACACTGAAGCTTTCTTT. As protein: CASSLSGANTEAFF.